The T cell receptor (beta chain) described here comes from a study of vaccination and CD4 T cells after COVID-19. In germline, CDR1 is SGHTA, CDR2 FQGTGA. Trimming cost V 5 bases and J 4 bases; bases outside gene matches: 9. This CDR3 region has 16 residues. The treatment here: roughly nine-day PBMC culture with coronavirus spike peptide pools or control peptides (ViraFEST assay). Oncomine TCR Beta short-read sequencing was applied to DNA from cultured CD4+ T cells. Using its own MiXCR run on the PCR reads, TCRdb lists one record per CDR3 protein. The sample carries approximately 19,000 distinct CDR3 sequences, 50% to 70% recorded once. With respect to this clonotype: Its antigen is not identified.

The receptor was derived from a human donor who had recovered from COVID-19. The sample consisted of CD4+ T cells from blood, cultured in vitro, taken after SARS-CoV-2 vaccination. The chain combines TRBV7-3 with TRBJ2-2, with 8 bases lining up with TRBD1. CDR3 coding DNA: TGTGCCAGCAGCAGCACAGGGGGGTCGCCCACCGGGGAGCTGTTTTTT. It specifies CASSSTGGSPTGELFF.